This TCR beta chain was captured in a study of blood T cells in healthy people across ages. The authors ran a second PCR of roughly 6 to 12 cycles using a sample-barcoded 5' primer and a J-beta primer mix. One entry per CDR3 protein results from TCRdb running MiXCR on the 5' RACE reads. This sample has over 1,200,000 distinct CDR3 sequences, with approximately 59% found just once. The sample consisted of blood. The sequence came from a man aged 18-30 years in good health.

The CDR3 is CASSPPGTGNIQYF. In DNA, the CDR3 is TGTGCCAGCAGTCCCCCCGGGACTGGAAACATTCAGTACTTC. The chain carries TRBV28 and TRBJ2-5, with D perhaps TRBD2 (6 bases). The closer fit of TRBJ2-4 to the DNA end suggests the J call may be wrong. The CDR3 extends over 14 amino acids. Germline V lookup: CDR1 MDHEN, CDR2 SYDVKM.